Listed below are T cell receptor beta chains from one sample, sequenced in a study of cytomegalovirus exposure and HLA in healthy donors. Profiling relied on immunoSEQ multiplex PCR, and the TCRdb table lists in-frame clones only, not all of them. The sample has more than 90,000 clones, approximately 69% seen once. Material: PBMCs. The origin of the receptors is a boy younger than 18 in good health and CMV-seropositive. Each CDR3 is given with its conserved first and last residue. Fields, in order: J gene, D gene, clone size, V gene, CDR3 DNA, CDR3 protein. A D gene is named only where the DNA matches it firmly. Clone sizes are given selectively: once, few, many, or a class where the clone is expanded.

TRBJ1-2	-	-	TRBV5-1	TGCGCCAGCAGCTTGGACAGAAACTATGGCTACACCTTC	CASSLDRNYGYTF
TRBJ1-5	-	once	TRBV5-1	TGCGCCAGCAGCTTGGAGGCGGGCAATCAGCCCCAGCATTTT	CASSLEAGNQPQHF
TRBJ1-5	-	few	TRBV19	TGTGCCAGTAGTTGGGACTCAAGGCAGCCCCAGCATTTT	CASSWDSRQPQHF
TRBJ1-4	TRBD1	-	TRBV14	TGTGCCAGCAGTCTCATGGGACAGGGAGGAGAAAAACTGTTTTTT	CASSLMGQGGEKLFF
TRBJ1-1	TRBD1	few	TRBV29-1	TGCAGCGTTGTGGGACAGTCCAACACTGAAGCTTTCTTT	CSVVGQSNTEAFF
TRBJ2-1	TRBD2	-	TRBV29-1	TGCAGCGTGACCCTAGCGGCCTACAATGAGCAGTTCTTC	CSVTLAAYNEQFF
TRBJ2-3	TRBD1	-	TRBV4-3	TGCGCCAGCAGCCAAGATACGTTAAGGGACAGAGTAACAGATACGCAGTATTTT	CASSQDTLRDRVTDTQYF
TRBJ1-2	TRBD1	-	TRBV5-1	TGCGCCAGCAGCGTAGACAGGGGCGCGGAAGGCTACACCTTC	CASSVDRGAEGYTF
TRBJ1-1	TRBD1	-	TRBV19	TGTGCCAGTATATCGGCCTTTGGGACAGGGGGCATGAACACTGAAGCTTTCTTT	CASISAFGTGGMNTEAFF
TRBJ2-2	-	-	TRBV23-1	TGCGCCAGCAGTTATCCAACAGGGAAGTCTACCGGGGAGCTGTTTTTT	CASSYPTGKSTGELFF
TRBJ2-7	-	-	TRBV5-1	TGCGCCAGCGCTTTTGTGGGGGCAGTCGAGCAGTACTTC	CASAFVGAVEQYF
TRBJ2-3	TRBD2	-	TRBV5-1	TGCGCCAGCAGCTTGGCCGTTAGCGGGAGTGGCGGGGCCCCAGATACGCAGTATTTT	CASSLAVSGSGGAPDTQYF
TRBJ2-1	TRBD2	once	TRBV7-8	TGTGCCAGCAGCTCTAATCACGGGGGGTCCTACAATGAGCAGTTCTTC	CASSSNHGGSYNEQFF
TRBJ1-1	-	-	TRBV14	TGTGCCAGCAGCCAAGATCTAAGGAGATATAACACTGAAGCTTTCTTT	CASSQDLRRYNTEAFF
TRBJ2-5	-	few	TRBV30	TGTGCCTGGACCTTCTGGGGGGTGGAAGAGACCCAGTACTTC	CAWTFWGVEETQYF
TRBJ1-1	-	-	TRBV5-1	TGCGCCAGCAGCTTGGCAGGGGCCTCCGTTACTGAAGCTTTCTTT	CASSLAGASVTEAFF
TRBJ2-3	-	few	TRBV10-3	TGTGCCATCAGTGAGACAGGGAAAGGGCCAGATACGCAGTATTTT	CAISETGKGPDTQYF
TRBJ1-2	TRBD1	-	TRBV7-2	TGTGCCAGCAGCTTTAGTACGCAGGGGGCGCAAAACTATGGCTACACCTTC	CASSFSTQGAQNYGYTF
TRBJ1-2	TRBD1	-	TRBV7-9	TGTGCCAGCAGCCTAACAGGGGACTATGGCTACACCTTC	CASSLTGDYGYTF
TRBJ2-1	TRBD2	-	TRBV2	TGTGCCAGCAGGGGGACTAGCATAGACAATGAGCAGTTCTTC	CASRGTSIDNEQFF
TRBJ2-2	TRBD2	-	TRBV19	TGTGCCAGTAGTTATTTCGGGAGGGTAACCGGGGAGCTGTTTTTT	CASSYFGRVTGELFF
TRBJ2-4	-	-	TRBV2	TGTGCCAGCAGTTCGAACAGGGCTTCCAAAAACATTCAGTACTTC	CASSSNRASKNIQYF
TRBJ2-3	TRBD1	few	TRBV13	TGTGCCAGCAGCTTAGAGAGGACAGGGTCAGATACGCAGTATTTT	CASSLERTGSDTQYF
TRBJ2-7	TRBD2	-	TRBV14	TGTGCCAGCAGCCAACTAGCGGGAGGTTACGAGCAGTACTTC	CASSQLAGGYEQYF
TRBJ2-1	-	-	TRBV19	TGTGCCAGTAGTCCACTAGACGGGGTCAATGAGCAGTTCTTC	CASSPLDGVNEQFF
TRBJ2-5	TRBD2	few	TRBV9	TGTGCCAGCAGCGTAGTGAGACGGGAGGGCCGAGAGACCCAGTACTTC	CASSVVRREGRETQYF
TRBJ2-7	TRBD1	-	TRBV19	TGTGCCAGTACCCGTTTGCCGGGACAGGGGACGAACGAGCAGTACTTC	CASTRLPGQGTNEQYF
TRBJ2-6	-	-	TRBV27	TGTGCCAGCAGTATAAGTCAGGGGGCCAACGTCCTGACTTTC	CASSISQGANVLTF
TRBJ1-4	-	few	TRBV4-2	TGTGCCAGCAGCCAAGGCACAGGGTGGGATGAAAAACTGTTTTTT	CASSQGTGWDEKLFF
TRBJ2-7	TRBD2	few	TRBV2	TGTGCCAGCATTGAGGATTTGAGGACTAGCTCCTACGAGCAGTACTTC	CASIEDLRTSSYEQYF
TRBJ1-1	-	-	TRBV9	TGTGCCAGCAGCCTGCCGAGGAGTACTGAAGCTTTCTTT	CASSLPRSTEAFF
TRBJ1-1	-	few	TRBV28	TGTGCCAGCAGTCCTTCAACAGGGCACACTGAAGCTTTCTTT	CASSPSTGHTEAFF
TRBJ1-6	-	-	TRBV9	TGTGCCAGCAGCACCAACAGAGAACCTAATTCACCCCTCCACTTT	CASSTNREPNSPLHF
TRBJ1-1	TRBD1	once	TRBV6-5	TGTGCCAGCAGTTCTTACAGGGGGCGTCGGAACACTGAAGCTTTCTTT	CASSSYRGRRNTEAFF
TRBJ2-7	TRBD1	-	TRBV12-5	TGTGCTAGTGGTTTGGTAGGGAGACAGGGGCTCTACGAGCAGTACTTC	CASGLVGRQGLYEQYF
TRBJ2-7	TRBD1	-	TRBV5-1	TGCGCCAGCAGCTTGCTCGGGACAGGGGGCATGTACGAGCAGTACTTC	CASSLLGTGGMYEQYF
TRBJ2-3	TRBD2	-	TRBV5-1	TGCGCCAGCAGCTTGGAGGGGCGGGGGGGCACAGATACGCAGTATTTT	CASSLEGRGGTDTQYF
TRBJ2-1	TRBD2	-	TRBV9	TGTGCCAGCAGCCCCCAGCGGGGTACCACCTACAATGAGCAGTTCTTC	CASSPQRGTTYNEQFF
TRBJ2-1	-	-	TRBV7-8	TGTGCCAGCAGCCTTCCCAGGGTATCAGCCAGGAATGAGCAGTTCTTC	CASSLPRVSARNEQFF
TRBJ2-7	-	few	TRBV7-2	TGTGCCAGCAGCTTAGCGGTCGGGTCCTACGAGCAGTACTTC	CASSLAVGSYEQYF
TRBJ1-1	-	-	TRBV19	TGTGCCAGTAGTCCCAGGAACGGGGCTGAAGCTTTCTTT	CASSPRNGAEAFF
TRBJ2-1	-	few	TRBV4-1	TGCGCCAGCAGCCAAGATCCCCTAGCGGAGCAGTTCTTC	CASSQDPLAEQFF
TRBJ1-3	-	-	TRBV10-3	TGTGCCATCAGTGAAGAGTTATTCACCTCTGGAAACACCATATATTTT	CAISEELFTSGNTIYF
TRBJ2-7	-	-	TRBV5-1	TGCGCCAGCGCGCTTGGCGGGCACGGCTCCTACGAGCAGTACTTC	CASALGGHGSYEQYF
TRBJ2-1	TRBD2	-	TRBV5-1	TGCGCCAGCAGCCCGGGACTAGCGGGGGATTACAATGAGCAGTTCTTC	CASSPGLAGDYNEQFF
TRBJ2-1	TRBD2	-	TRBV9	TGTGCCAGCAGCGTAGTTGCGGGGGGGACCTACAATGAGCAGTTCTTC	CASSVVAGGTYNEQFF
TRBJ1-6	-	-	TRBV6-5	TGTGCCAGCAGTTACGCGACAGGACCCCGGGAGGCACCCCTCCACTTT	CASSYATGPREAPLHF
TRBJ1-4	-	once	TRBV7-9	TGTGCCAGCAGCCCTGACAGATTCTCTAATGAAAAACTGTTTTTT	CASSPDRFSNEKLFF
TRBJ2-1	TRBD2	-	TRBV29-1	TGCAGCGTTGAGGTAGCGGGGGCAGATCAGTTCTTC	CSVEVAGADQFF
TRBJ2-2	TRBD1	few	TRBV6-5	TGTGCCAGCAGTTACTTCCGACAGGGGGGAGCCGGGGAGCTGTTTTTT	CASSYFRQGGAGELFF
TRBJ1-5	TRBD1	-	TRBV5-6	TGTGCCAGCAGCTTTTGGGACAGGGGTGCCTATAGCAATCAGCCCCAGCATTTT	CASSFWDRGAYSNQPQHF
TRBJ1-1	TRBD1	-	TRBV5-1	TGCGCCAGCAGCTTAGGGGCGCGGGACAGAAACACTGAAGCTTTCTTT	CASSLGARDRNTEAFF
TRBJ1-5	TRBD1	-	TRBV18	TGTGCCAGCTCACGAGACAGGGGTCTAGTCAATCAGCCCCAGCATTTT	CASSRDRGLVNQPQHF
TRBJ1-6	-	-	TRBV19	TGTGCCAGTAGTATCGAGGGCAGGGGATCACCCCTCCACTTT	CASSIEGRGSPLHF
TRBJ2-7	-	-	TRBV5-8	TGTGCCAGCACCCAAGGCCGGACAATCTACGAGCAGTACTTC	CASTQGRTIYEQYF
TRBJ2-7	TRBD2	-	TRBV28	TGTGCCAGCAGTTTAGTAGCGGGGCCCTACGAGCAGTACTTC	CASSLVAGPYEQYF